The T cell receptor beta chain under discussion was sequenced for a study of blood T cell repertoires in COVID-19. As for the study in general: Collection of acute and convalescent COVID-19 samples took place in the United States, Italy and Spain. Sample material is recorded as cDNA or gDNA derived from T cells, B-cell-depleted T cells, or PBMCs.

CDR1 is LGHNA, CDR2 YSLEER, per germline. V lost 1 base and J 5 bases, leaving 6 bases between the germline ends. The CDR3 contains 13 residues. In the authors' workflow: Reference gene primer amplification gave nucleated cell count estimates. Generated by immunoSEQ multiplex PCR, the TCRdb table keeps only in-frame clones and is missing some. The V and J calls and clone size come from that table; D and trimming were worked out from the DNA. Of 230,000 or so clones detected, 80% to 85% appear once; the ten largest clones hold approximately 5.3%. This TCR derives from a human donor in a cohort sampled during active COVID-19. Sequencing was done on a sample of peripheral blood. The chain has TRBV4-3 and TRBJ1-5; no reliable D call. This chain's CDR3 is CASSQGRDQPQHF. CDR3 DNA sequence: TGCGCCAGCAGCCAAGGGAGGGATCAGCCCCAGCATTTT.